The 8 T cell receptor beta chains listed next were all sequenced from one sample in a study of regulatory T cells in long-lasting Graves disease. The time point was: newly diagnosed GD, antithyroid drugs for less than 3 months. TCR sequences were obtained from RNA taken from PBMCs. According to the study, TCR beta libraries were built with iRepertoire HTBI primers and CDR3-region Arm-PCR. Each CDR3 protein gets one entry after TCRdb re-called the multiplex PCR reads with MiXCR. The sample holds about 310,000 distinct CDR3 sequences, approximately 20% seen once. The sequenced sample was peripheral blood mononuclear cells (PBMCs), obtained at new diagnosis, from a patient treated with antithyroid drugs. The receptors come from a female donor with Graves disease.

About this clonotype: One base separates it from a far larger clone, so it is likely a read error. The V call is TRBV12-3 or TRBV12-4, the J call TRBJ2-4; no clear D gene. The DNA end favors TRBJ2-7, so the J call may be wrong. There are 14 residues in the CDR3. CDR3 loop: CASSFSSPDYEQYF. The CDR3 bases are TGTGCCAGCAGTTTTAGCAGTCCGGACTACGAGCAGTACTTC.

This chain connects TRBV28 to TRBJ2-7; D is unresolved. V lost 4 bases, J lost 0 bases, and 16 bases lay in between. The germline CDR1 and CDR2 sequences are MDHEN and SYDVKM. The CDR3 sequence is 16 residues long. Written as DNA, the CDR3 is TGTGCCAGCAGTTCCCCCAGCCCTCCAGGCTCCTACGAGCAGTACTTC. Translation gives CASSSPSPPGSYEQYF.

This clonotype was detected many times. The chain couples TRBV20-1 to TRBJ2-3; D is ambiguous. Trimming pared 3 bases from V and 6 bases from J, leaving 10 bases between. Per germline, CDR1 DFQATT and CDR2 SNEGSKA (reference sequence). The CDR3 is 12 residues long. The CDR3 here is CSARGMADTQYF. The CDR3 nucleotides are TGCAGTGCTAGGGGCATGGCGGATACGCAGTATTTT.

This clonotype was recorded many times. CDR3 sequence (DNA): TGTGCCAGCAGACCACTTGCGGGAAGCTACGAGCAGTACTTC. It codes for CASRPLAGSYEQYF. The chain is built from TRBV28 and TRBJ2-7, with TRBD2 as a possible D gene (6 bases). Germline loops: CDR1 MDHEN, CDR2 SYDVKM. There are 14 residues in the CDR3. V lost 6 bases to trimming and J lost 3 bases, with 15 bases between them. The full variable domain, in which reference TRBV28 and TRBJ2-7 provide the parts outside the CDR3, is DVKVTQSSRYLVKRTGEKVFLECVQDMDHENMFWYRQDPGLGLRLIYFSYDVKMKEKGDIPEGYSVSREKKERFSLILESASTNQTSMYLCASRPLAGSYEQYFGPGTRLTVT.

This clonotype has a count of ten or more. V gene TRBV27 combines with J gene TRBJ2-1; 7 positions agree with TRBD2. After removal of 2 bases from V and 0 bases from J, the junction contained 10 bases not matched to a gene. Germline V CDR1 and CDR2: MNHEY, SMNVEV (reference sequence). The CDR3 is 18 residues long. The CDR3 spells CASSLSSSGHSSYNEQFF. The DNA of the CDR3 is TGTGCCAGCAGTTTAAGTTCTAGCGGCCATAGCTCCTACAATGAGCAGTTCTTC.

The CDR3 DNA follows: TGTGCCAGCAGCTCGTGGACAGGGGAGGGATCACCCCTCCACTTT. This translates into CASSSWTGEGSPLHF. This chain uses TRBV9 with TRBJ1-6; 9 bases are a match to TRBD1. V was clipped by 4 bases and J by 10 bases; unmatched bases: 9. CDR3 length equals 15 residues. CDR1 and CDR2 (germline): SGDLS, YYNGEE.

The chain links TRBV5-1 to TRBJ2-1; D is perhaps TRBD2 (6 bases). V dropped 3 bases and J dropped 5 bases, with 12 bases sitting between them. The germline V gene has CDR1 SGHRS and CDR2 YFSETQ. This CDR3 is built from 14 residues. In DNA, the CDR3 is TGCGCCAGCAGCTGGGGGGAGAGGAACAATGAGCAGTTCTTC. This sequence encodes CASSWGERNNEQFF.

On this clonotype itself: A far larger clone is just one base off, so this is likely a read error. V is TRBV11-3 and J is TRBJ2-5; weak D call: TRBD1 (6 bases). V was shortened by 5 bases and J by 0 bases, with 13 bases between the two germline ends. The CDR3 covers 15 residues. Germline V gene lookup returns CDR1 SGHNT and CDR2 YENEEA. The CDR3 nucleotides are TGTGCCAGCAGCAGGTGGGGGCTGTACCAAGAGACCCAGTACTTC. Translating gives CASSRWGLYQETQYF.